This T cell receptor beta chain was documented in a study of technical replicates of blood from a handful of donors. Method: immunoSEQ multiplex PCR; TCRdb's copy keeps in-frame clones and lacks some. This sample has some 31,000 clones; about 92% occur once, and the top ten carry under 4.5%. Material: PBMCs. The receptor comes from a human donor in good health. Some clones in this sample may be carry-over from other donors' samples.

Here the CDR3 reads CASSHPRQGGSGNTIYF. CDR3 bases: TGTGCCAGCAGCCACCCTAGACAGGGCGGCTCTGGAAACACCATATATTTT. The chain joins TRBV4-2 to TRBJ1-3; 7 bases line up with TRBD1. V shed 3 bases, J shed 0 bases, and the junction held 8 bases outside the gene matches. The CDR3 runs to 17 residues. CDR1 is LGHNA, CDR2 YNFKEQ, per germline.